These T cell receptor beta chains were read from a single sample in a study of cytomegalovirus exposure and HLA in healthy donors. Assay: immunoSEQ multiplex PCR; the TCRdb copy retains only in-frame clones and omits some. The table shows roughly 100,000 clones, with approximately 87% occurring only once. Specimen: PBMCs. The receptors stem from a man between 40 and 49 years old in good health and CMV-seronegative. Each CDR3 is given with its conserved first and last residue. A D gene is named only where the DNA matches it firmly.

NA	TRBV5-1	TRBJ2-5	TGCGCCAGCAGCTTGGTATACAGGACCCAAGAGACCCAGTACTTC	CASSLVYRTQETQYF
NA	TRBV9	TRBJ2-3	TGTGCCAGCAGCCCGGGGGACAGCTTCACAGATACGCAGTATTTT	CASSPGDSFTDTQYF
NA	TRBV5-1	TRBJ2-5	TGCGCCAGCAGCTTGGCGGGGGAGACCCAGTACTTC	CASSLAGETQYF
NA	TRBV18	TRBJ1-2	TGTGCCAGCTCACCCGCGTTACAGAGATTCTATGGCTACACCTTC	CASSPALQRFYGYTF
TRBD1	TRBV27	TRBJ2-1	TGTGCCAGCAGACTTTACCCTTCTGGCACAGGGGAAGGCCCTGAGCAGTTCTTC	CASRLYPSGTGEGPEQFF
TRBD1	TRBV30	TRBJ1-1	TGTGCCTGGGACAGGGGATCGAACACTGAAGCTTTCTTT	CAWDRGSNTEAFF
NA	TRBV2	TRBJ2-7	TGTGCCAGCAGTGAAAACGGTTCCCCTAAGCAGTACTTC	CASSENGSPKQYF
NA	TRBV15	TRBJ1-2	TGTGCCACCAGCAGAGATTCGACAGAACGAGGCTACACCTTC	CATSRDSTERGYTF
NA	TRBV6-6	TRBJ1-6	TGTGCCAGCAGTTACTCCCTTGGGGAGGCTAATTCACCCCTCCACTTT	CASSYSLGEANSPLHF
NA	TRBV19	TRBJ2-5	TGTGCCAGTAGTATGAGGCGTCCGGTCCAAGAGACCCAGTACTTC	CASSMRRPVQETQYF
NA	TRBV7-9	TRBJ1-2	TGTGCCAGCAGCTTAGCGTTCGAGGAGAACTATGGCTACACCTTC	CASSLAFEENYGYTF
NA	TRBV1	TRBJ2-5	TGCACCAGCAGCCGGGGACTAGCGGGGGGACTAGAGACCCAGTACTTC	CTSSRGLAGGLETQYF
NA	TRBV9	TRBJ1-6	TGTGCCAGCAGCCAGCAGGGGCTGAGTTCACCCCTCCACTTT	CASSQQGLSSPLHF
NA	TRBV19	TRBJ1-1	TGTGCCAGTAGTATAAGTATGGCGAACACTGAAGCTTTCTTT	CASSISMANTEAFF
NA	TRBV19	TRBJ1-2	TGTGCCAGTAGTACATCTAACTATGGCTACACCTTC	CASSTSNYGYTF